This T cell receptor beta chain derives from a study of blood T cells in healthy people across ages. Study observations and caveats: Older age coincided with a roughly linear decline in TCR beta diversity per million T cells.

CDR1 SGHTA and CDR2 FQGNSA come from the germline V gene. Trimming took off 5 bases at V and 0 bases at J, with 13 bases between the two ends. The CDR3 covers 15 residues. In each sample, at least 6.5 million PBMCs were isolated. Extraction yielded at least 6 micrograms of total RNA per sample. This clonotype was found many times. The target antigen is unknown. With a J-beta primer mix and a sample-barcoded 5' primer, a second PCR ran about 7 to 12 cycles. Any given sample supplied a minimum of 2.5 million CDR3-containing paired-end reads. A single record per CDR3 protein comes from TCRdb applying MiXCR to the 5' RACE reads. Of 380,000 or so distinct CDR3 sequences in the sample, approximately 51% were seen once.

This receptor was identified in a man in his fifties or sixties in good health. This rearrangement joins TRBV7-2 to TRBJ1-2; D remains unclear. Specimen: blood. CDR3 coding DNA: TGTGCCAGCAGCAAGCCCCAGCCAGCTAACTATGGCTACACCTTC. Amino acid sequence: CASSKPQPANYGYTF.